The T cell receptor beta chain under discussion was sequenced for a study of T cell responses to AZD1222 COVID-19 vaccine. General study points: Reports indicate that nearly half of spike-specific TCRs are directed at unmutated variant regions. Donors, mostly white British, included more females; clonal diversity was possibly underestimated. When two AZD1222 doses had been given, Spike-specific TCR breadth and depth rose. In all cases, repertoires were sampled only after the peak T cell response.

In regard to this clone: No antigen is known for it.

This table comes from immunoSEQ multiplex PCR, and its TCRdb copy is limited to in-frame clones, with some not included. This table has about 140,000 clones, nearly 90% appearing once. The ends were cut back, 5 bases at V and 4 bases at J, with 18 bases in the middle. The germline V gene encodes CDR1 SGHTA and CDR2 FQGNSA. This CDR3 region has 16 residues. This material consisted of peripheral blood, taken 28 days after the second dose of the MenACWY control vaccine. This TCR was recovered from an adult who received the MenACWY meningococcal vaccine as a control. This chain uses TRBV7-2 with TRBJ1-3; no reliable D call. The CDR3 DNA reads TGTGCCAGCAGCATGAGAGACCTCGGAAGAGGAAACACCATATATTTT. As protein: CASSMRDLGRGNTIYF. Full variable domain (rest looked up from reference TRBV7-2 and TRBJ1-3): GAGVSQSPSNKVTEKGKDVELRCDPISGHTALYWYRQSLGQGLEFLIYFQGNSAPDKSGLPSDRFSAERTGGSVSTLTIQRTQQEDSAVYLCASSMRDLGRGNTIYFGEGSWLTVV.